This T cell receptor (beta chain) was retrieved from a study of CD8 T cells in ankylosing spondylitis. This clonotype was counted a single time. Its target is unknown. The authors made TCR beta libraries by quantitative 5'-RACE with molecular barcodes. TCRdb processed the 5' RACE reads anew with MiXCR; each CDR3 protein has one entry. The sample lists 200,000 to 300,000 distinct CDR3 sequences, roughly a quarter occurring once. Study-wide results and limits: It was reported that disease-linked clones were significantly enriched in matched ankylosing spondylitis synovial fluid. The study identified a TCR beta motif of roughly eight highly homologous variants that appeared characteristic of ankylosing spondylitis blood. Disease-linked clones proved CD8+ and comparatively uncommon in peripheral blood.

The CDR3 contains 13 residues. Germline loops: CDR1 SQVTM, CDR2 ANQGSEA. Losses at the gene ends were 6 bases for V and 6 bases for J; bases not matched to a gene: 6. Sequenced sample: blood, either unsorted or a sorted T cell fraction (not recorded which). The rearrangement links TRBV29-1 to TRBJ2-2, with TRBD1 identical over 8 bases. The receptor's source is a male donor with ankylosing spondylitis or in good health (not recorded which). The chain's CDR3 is CSVRTGSAGELFF. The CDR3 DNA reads TGCAGCGTACGGACAGGGTCCGCCGGGGAGCTGTTTTTT.